What follows are 22 T cell receptor beta chains derived from one specimen sequenced in a study of T cells in Graves' hyperthyroidism and ophthalmopathy. Amplification of TCR beta CDR3 regions was performed using RNA transcripts as template. HTBI primers were employed in a first-round RT-PCR of the TCR CDR3. MiXCR, run by TCRdb on the multiplex PCR reads, gives a single entry per CDR3 protein. The sample records 450,000 to 700,000 distinct CDR3 sequences, 35% to 55% being singletons. Sequenced material: peripheral blood or thyroid tissue (not recorded which). The receptors were gathered from an adult woman with Graves' disease, either hyperthyroidism or ophthalmopathy (not recorded which).

For the CDR3, the DNA is TGTGCCAGCTCACTTTACATGGACGCGAACACCGGGGAGCTGTTTTTT. This codes for CASSLYMDANTGELFF. The rearrangement links TRBV18 to TRBJ2-2; D remains unclear. Trimming removed 4 bases from V and 0 bases from J, with 12 bases in between. Germline V gene sequence: CDR1 KGHSH, CDR2 LQKENI. The CDR3 contains 16 residues. Using reference TRBV18 and TRBJ2-2 for the parts outside the CDR3, the full variable domain is NAGVMQNPRHLVRRRGQEARLRCSPMKGHSHVYWYRQLPEEGLKFMVYLQKENIIDESGMPKERFSAEFPKEGPSILRIQQVVRGDSAAYFCASSLYMDANTGELFFGEGSRLTVL.

This clonotype was counted at least ten times. The chain employs TRBV27 and TRBJ1-6, with 8 positions matching TRBD1. Trimming took 2 bases from V and 10 from J; bases not matched to a gene: 4. There are 14 residues in the CDR3. Germline V gene lookup returns CDR1 MNHEY and CDR2 SMNVEV (reference sequence). The CDR3 region is CASSLLDRGSPLHF. The CDR3 DNA is TGTGCCAGCAGTTTACTCGACAGGGGATCACCCCTCCACTTT.

This sequence joins TRBV7-2 and TRBJ2-7; D remains ambiguous. The DNA end is more similar to TRBJ2-5, so the J call may be wrong. From germline, CDR1 is SGHTA and CDR2 FQGNSA. The CDR3 is made up of 11 amino acids. CDR3 in DNA: TGTGCCAGCACCAACACGGGGACCCAGTACTTC. Translation: CASTNTGTQYF.

In its sample, this clonotype was seen many times. This chain links TRBV2 with TRBJ1-2, with TRBD1 as a possible D gene (5 bases). Germline V gene data show CDR1 as SNHLY and CDR2 as FYNNEI. The V and J ends lost 7 bases and 6 bases respectively, with 24 bases between them. This CDR3 is 16 amino acids long. CDR3 coding DNA: TGTGCCAGCAAGATCGGGACTTTTGGGGCGATGAATGGCTACACCTTC. This codes for CASKIGTFGAMNGYTF. Full variable domain (rest looked up from reference TRBV2 and TRBJ1-2): EPEVTQTPSHQVTQMGQEVILRCVPISNHLYFYWYRQILGQKVEFLVSFYNNEISEKSEIFDDQFSVERPDGSNFTLKIRSTKLEDSAMYFCASKIGTFGAMNGYTFGSGTRLTVV.

Of note for this clonotype: This clone may be a read error of a much larger clone one base away. The chain carries TRBV29-1 and TRBJ1-2; 7 positions match TRBD1. The length of the CDR3 is 13 residues. The J segment lost 7 bases and the V segment lost 2 bases, leaving 7 bases of the junction unmatched. The V gene's germline CDR1 is SQVTM and CDR2 ANQGSEA. DNA of the CDR3: TGCAGCGTTGAACCTACGGGGACAGTTGGCTACACCTTC. This encodes CSVEPTGTVGYTF. The full variable domain, in which reference TRBV29-1 and TRBJ1-2 provide the parts outside the CDR3, is SAVISQKPSRDICQRGTSLTIQCQVDSQVTMMFWYRQQPGQSLTLIATANQGSEATYESGFVIDKFPISRPNLTFSTLTVSNMSPEDSSIYLCSVEPTGTVGYTFGSGTRLTVV.

The rearrangement uses TRBV5-1 and TRBJ1-1; the match to TRBD1 covers 8 bases. The CDR3 has 16 amino acids. CDR1 and CDR2 (germline): SGHRS, YFSETQ. The V gene end was trimmed by 4 bases and the J gene end by 5 bases; junction bases not matched to a gene: 13. In DNA, the CDR3 is TGCGCCAGCAGCCAGGGACAGGCGGACACCAAAACTGAAGCTTTCTTT. It codes for CASSQGQADTKTEAFF.

This clonotype was seen many times. J is TRBJ1-5 and V is TRBV7-9; no clear D gene. Per the germline V gene, CDR1 is SEHNR and CDR2 is FQNEAQ (reference sequence). The CDR3 has 12 residues. Trimming removed 8 bases at V and 5 bases at J, with 10 bases between. In DNA, the CDR3 is TGTGCCAGCTCCCGGGGTGATCAGCCCCAGCATTTT. This sequence encodes CASSRGDQPQHF.

This clonotype was counted many times. The chain employs TRBV7-2 and TRBJ2-2, with 9 bases aligning to TRBD2. The junction had 7 bases not matched to a gene; V was cut back by 6 bases and J by 5 bases. Germline CDR1 is SGHTA and CDR2 is FQGNSA. CDR3 length: 15 residues. CDR3: CASSWVAGDTGELFF. CDR3 in DNA: TGTGCCAGCAGTTGGGTAGCGGGAGATACCGGGGAGCTGTTTTTT.

Ten or more counts support this clonotype. V is TRBV7-9 and J is TRBJ2-1, with 9 bases lining up with TRBD2. V trimming: 0 bases; J trimming: 0 bases; junction bases outside the gene matches: 3. This CDR3 is built from 17 residues. Germline-derived CDR1 and CDR2 are SEHNR and FQNEAQ (reference sequence). For the CDR3, the DNA is TGTGCCAGCAGCTTAGCCGATAGCGGGAGCTCCTACAATGAGCAGTTCTTC. It yields the protein CASSLADSGSSYNEQFF.

This clonotype was recorded at least ten times. V and J are TRBV5-1 and TRBJ2-6; D perhaps matches TRBD2 (6 bases). This CDR3 is 18 amino acids long. Germline values: CDR1 SGHRS, CDR2 YFSETQ. V gave up 4 bases and J gave up 0 bases, with 17 bases separating them. For the CDR3, the DNA is TGCGCCAGCAGCGGCCGGGACTCGAGAACCTCTGGGGCCAACGTCCTGACTTTC. It yields the protein CASSGRDSRTSGANVLTF.

This clonotype was detected ten times or more. CDR3 region: CASSFRGRAWQETQYF. The CDR3 DNA is TGTGCCAGCAGCTTTAGAGGGCGGGCCTGGCAAGAGACCCAGTACTTC. The V and J genes are TRBV7-6 and TRBJ2-5, with a weak D call TRBD2 (5 bases). The CDR3 runs 16 residues. Germline V gene lookup returns CDR1 SGHVS and CDR2 FNYEAQ. The V gene lost 3 bases and the J gene lost 2 bases, with 16 bases spanning the gap.

This clonotype was seen repeatedly, ten times or more. This sequence joins TRBV20-1 and TRBJ1-2, with D perhaps matching TRBD1 (5 bases). Per the germline V gene, CDR1 is DFQATT and CDR2 is SNEGSKA (reference sequence). V lost 5 bases and J lost 0, with 10 bases in between. The CDR3 sequence is 13 residues long. As DNA, the CDR3 is TGCAGTGCTGAACAGGCGTCTAACTATGGCTACACCTTC. Protein sequence: CSAEQASNYGYTF.

This sequence joins TRBV7-9 and TRBJ1-1; D uncertain. Germline loops: CDR1 SEHNR, CDR2 FQNEAQ (reference sequence). V lost 8 bases and J 2 bases, leaving 6 bases between the germline ends. The CDR3 extends over 11 amino acids. CDR3: CASEGNTEAFF. CDR3 sequence (DNA): TGTGCCAGCGAGGGAAACACTGAAGCTTTCTTT.

The chain employs TRBV9 and TRBJ2-7; D perhaps matches TRBD2 (5 bases). In germline, CDR1 is SGDLS, CDR2 YYNGEE. The CDR3 spans 12 residues. V was pared by 10 bases and J by 2 bases, with 13 bases between. CDR3 coding DNA: TGTGCCCCCACTAGTTCTGCCTACGAGCAGTACTTC. Amino acid sequence: CAPTSSAYEQYF. The entire variable domain, with the rest obtained from reference TRBV9 and TRBJ2-7, is as follows: DSGVTQTPKHLITATGQRVTLRCSPRSGDLSVYWYQQSLDQGLQFLIQYYNGEERAKGNILERFSAQQFPDLHSELNLSSLELGDSALYFCAPTSSAYEQYFGPGTRLTVT.

The chain employs TRBV10-3 and TRBJ1-5, with D uncertain. The CDR3 contains 12 residues. V lost 2 bases and J 11 bases, leaving 10 bases between the germline ends. Germline values: CDR1 ENHRY, CDR2 SYGVKD. The CDR3 loop reads CAISEVGETQHF. DNA for the CDR3: TGTGCCATCAGTGAGGTCGGGGAGACCCAGCATTTT.

DNA of the CDR3: TGTGCCAGCAGCGGGCGATACCGGGACGGGTCCTACGAGCAGTACTTC. Translated: CASSGRYRDGSYEQYF. The rearrangement joins TRBV9 to TRBJ2-7, with D possibly called TRBD1 or TRBD2 (5 bases each). Germline V gene sequence: CDR1 SGDLS, CDR2 YYNGEE. The V and J ends lost 3 bases and 1 base respectively, with 17 bases between them. The CDR3 is 16 residues long.

There are many counts of this clonotype. The chain uses TRBV7-9 and TRBJ2-7, with TRBD1 matching 7 bases. Germline CDR1 SEHNR, CDR2 FQNEAQ (reference sequence). The CDR3 runs 12 residues. The junction had 3 bases not matched to a gene; V was cut back by 5 bases and J by 5 bases. The CDR3 is CASSLTGDEQYF. The CDR3 coding sequence is TGTGCCAGCAGCCTCACAGGGGACGAGCAGTACTTC.

V gene TRBV29-1 combines with J gene TRBJ2-7; TRBD1 matches 10 bases. Per the germline V gene, CDR1 is SQVTM and CDR2 is ANQGSEA. The CDR3 has 11 amino acids. After removal of 8 bases from V and 5 bases from J, the junction contained 3 bases not matched to a gene. The CDR3 sequence is CSLGTGDEQYF. In DNA form, the CDR3 reads TGCAGCTTAGGGACAGGGGACGAGCAGTACTTC.

This clonotype was detected ten times or more. The chain has TRBV28 and TRBJ1-2; 10 bases map to TRBD1. V dropped 3 bases and J dropped 7; count of bases not matched to a gene: 5. The CDR3 consists of 14 residues. The germline V gene encodes CDR1 MDHEN and CDR2 SYDVKM. CDR3 nucleotides: TGTGCCAGCAGTTTGACAGGGGGCGGACTTGGCTACACCTTC. This codes for CASSLTGGGLGYTF.

A note on this clonotype: Germline is not matched at one junction end, which may reflect a read error. The chain is built from TRBV7-7 and TRBJ2-5, with TRBD2 matching over 10 bases. The CDR3 is made up of 18 amino acids. Germline loops: CDR1 SSHAT, CDR2 FNYEAQ (reference sequence). The CDR3 reads CASSLKPSGRLGGETQYF. In nucleotides, the CDR3 is TGTGCTAGCAGCTTGAAGCCTAGCGGGAGATTGGGCGGGGAGACCCAGTACTTC.

This clonotype was counted ten times or more. The rearrangement joins TRBV7-9 to TRBJ1-2; D not certain. V lost 0 bases to trimming and J lost 3 bases, with 11 bases between them. The CDR3 length is 15 residues. Germline V gene lookup returns CDR1 SEHNR and CDR2 FQNEAQ (reference sequence). Here the CDR3 reads CASSLALQDHYGYTF. CDR3 DNA: TGTGCCAGCAGCTTAGCGCTCCAGGACCACTATGGCTACACCTTC.

Comment on this clonotype: A junction end diverges from the germline sequence, so it may reflect a read error. This chain links TRBV7-3 with TRBJ1-6; D not certain. The CDR3 covers 9 residues. Germline V lookup: CDR1 SGHTA, CDR2 FQGTGA. The CDR3 loop reads CASSKPPHF. CDR3 nucleotides: TGTGCCAGCAGCAAACCCCCCCACTTT.